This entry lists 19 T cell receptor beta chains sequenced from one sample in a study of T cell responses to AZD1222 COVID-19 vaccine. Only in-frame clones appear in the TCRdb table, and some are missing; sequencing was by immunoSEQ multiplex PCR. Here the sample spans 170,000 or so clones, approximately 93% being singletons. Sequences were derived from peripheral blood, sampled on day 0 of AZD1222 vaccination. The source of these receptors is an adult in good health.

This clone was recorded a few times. CDR3: CASSLPTGSRGYTF. CDR3 nucleotide sequence: TGTGCCAGCAGTCTCCCAACAGGTTCACGTGGCTACACCTTC. The J gene is TRBJ1-2, the V gene TRBV28; a weak D match, TRBD1 (5 bases). V dropped 5 bases and J dropped 7 bases, with 17 bases sitting between them. CDR3 length equals 14 residues. Germline CDR1 is MDHEN and CDR2 is SYDVKM.

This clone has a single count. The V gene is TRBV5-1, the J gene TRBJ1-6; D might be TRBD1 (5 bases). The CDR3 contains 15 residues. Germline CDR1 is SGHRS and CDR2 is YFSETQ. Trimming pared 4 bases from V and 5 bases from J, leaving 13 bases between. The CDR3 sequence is CASSRATADNSPLHF. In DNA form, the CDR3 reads TGCGCCAGCAGCCGGGCGACAGCAGATAATTCACCCCTCCACTTT.

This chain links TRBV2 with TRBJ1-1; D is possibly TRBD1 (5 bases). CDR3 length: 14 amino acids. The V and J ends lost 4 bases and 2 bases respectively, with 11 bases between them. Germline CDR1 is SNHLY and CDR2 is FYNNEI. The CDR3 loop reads CASSGRGANTEAFF. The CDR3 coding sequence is TGTGCCAGCAGTGGGAGAGGGGCTAACACTGAAGCTTTCTTT.

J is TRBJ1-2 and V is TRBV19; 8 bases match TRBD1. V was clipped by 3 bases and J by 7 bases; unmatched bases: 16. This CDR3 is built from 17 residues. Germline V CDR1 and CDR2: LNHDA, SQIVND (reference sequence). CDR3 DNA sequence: TGTGCCAGTAGTATTACGAGGTGGGCAGGGGGCTTATTTGGCTACACCTTC. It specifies CASSITRWAGGLFGYTF.

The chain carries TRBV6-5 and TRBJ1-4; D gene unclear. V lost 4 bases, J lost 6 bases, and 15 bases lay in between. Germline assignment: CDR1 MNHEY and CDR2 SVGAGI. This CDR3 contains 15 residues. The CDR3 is CASSSLWQIHEKLFF. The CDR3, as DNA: TGTGCCAGCAGTTCCCTTTGGCAGATACATGAAAAACTGTTTTTT.

The CDR3: CSASIINREGNSYEQYF. CDR3 coding DNA: TGCAGTGCTAGTATCATTAACAGGGAAGGTAACTCCTACGAGCAGTACTTC. The chain employs TRBV20-1 and TRBJ2-7, with D perhaps TRBD1 (6 bases). CDR1 and CDR2 from the germline V gene are DFQATT and SNEGSKA (reference sequence). Trimming pared 3 bases from V and 0 bases from J, leaving 21 bases between. This CDR3 is 17 amino acids long.

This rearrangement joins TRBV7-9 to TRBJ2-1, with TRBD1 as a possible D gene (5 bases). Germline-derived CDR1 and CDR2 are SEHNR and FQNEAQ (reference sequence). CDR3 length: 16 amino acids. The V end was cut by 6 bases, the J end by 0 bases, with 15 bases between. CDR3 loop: CASSSKQARSYNEQFF. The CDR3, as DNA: TGTGCCAGCAGTTCCAAACAGGCCCGCTCCTACAATGAGCAGTTCTTC.

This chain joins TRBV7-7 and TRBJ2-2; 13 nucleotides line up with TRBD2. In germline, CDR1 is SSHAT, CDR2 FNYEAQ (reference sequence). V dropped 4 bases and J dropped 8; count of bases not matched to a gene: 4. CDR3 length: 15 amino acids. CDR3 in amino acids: CASSSGTSGVGELFF. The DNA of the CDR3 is TGTGCCAGCAGCTCCGGGACTAGCGGGGTTGGGGAGCTGTTTTTT.

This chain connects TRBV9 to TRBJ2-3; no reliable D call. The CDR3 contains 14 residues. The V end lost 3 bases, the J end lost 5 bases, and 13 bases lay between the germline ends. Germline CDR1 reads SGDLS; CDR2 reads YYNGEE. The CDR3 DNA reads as TGTGCCAGCAGCGGTGACACGGGCATAGATACGCAGTATTTT. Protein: CASSGDTGIDTQYF.

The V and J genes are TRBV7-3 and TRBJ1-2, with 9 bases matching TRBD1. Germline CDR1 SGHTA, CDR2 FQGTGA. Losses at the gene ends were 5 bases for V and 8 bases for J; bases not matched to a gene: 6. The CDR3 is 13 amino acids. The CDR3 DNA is TGTGCCAGCAGCCGGGGACAGGGAGAAGGCTACACCTTC. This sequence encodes CASSRGQGEGYTF.

The CDR3 region has the DNA TGTGCCAGCAGGGGACAACGTTCAGGGATAGAGACCCAGTACTTC. Its translation is CASRGQRSGIETQYF. The chain links TRBV6-5 to TRBJ2-5; tentative D call: TRBD1 (6 bases). Trimming left V 6 bases short and J 4 bases short, with 18 bases between. Germline lookup yields CDR1 MNHEY and CDR2 SVGAGI. CDR3 length: 15 amino acids.

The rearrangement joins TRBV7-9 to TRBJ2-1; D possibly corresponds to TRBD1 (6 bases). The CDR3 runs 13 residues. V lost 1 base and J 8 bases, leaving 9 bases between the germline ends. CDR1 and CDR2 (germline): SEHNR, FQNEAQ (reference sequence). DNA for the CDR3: TGTGCCAGCAGCTTAGAAGGGGGTCATGAGCAGTTCTTC. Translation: CASSLEGGHEQFF. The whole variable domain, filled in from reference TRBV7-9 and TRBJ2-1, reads DTGVSQNPRHKITKRGQNVTFRCDPISEHNRLYWYRQTLGQGPEFLTYFQNEAQLEKSRLLSDRFSAERPKGSFSTLEIQRTEQGDSAMYLCASSLEGGHEQFFGPGTRLTVL.

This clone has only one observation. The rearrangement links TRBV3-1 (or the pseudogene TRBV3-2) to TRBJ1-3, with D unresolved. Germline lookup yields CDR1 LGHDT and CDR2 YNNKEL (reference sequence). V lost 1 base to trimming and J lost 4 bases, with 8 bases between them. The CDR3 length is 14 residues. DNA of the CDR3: TGTGCCAGCAGCCAAGGTCTTTTAGGAAACACCATATATTTT. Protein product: CASSQGLLGNTIYF.

Here the CDR3 DNA reads TGCAGCGTTGAACCCCGGATCAATGAGCAGTTCTTC. It specifies CSVEPRINEQFF. The gene calls are TRBV29-1 and TRBJ2-1, with D uncertain. This CDR3 contains 12 residues. Trimming removed 2 bases at V and 6 bases at J, with 8 bases between. Per the germline V gene, CDR1 is SQVTM and CDR2 is ANQGSEA.

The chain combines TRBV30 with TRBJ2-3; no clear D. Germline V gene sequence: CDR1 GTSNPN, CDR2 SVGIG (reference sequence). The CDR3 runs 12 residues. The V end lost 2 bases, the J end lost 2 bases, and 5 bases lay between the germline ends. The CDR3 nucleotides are TGTGCCTGGAGTTCCTCCACAGATACGCAGTATTTT. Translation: CAWSSSTDTQYF.

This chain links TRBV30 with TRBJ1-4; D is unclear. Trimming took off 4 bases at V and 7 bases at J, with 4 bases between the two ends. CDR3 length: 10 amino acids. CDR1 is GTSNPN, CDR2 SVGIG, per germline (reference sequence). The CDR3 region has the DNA TGTGCCTGGAAAGGTGAAAAACTGTTTTTT. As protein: CAWKGEKLFF.

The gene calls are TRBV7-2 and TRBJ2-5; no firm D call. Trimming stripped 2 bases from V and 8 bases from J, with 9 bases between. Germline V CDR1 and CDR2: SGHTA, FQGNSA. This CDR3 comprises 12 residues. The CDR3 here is CASSLSFPTQYF. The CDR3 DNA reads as TGTGCCAGCAGCTTATCGTTCCCCACCCAGTACTTC.

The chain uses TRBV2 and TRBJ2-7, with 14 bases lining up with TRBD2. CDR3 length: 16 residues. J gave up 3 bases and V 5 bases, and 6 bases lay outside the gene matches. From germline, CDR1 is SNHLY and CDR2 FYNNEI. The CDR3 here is CASSRTSGGQSYEQYF. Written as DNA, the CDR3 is TGTGCCAGCAGTCGGACTAGCGGGGGGCAAAGCTACGAGCAGTACTTC.

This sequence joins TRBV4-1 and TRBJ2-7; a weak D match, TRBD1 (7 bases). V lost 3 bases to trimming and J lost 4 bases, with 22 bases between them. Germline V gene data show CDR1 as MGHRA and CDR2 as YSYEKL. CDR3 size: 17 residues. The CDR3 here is CASSHDTLTGRRYEQYF. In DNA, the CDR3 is TGCGCCAGCAGCCATGACACCCTGACAGGGAGGAGGTACGAGCAGTACTTC.